The subject of this entry is one T cell receptor beta chain. V lost 3 bases, J lost 0 bases, and 18 bases lay in between. This CDR3 contains 17 residues. CDR1 and CDR2 (germline): SGDLS, YYNGEE. This sample is drawn from a study of blood T cell repertoires in COVID-19. The wider study: T cells, B-cell-depleted T cells, or PBMCs supplied cDNA or gDNA.

In the original analysis: Quantification of nucleated cells was approximated via reference gene primer amplification. Clones were sequenced by immunoSEQ multiplex PCR, and TCRdb holds only the in-frame ones, with some missing. V, J and clone size derive from that table, while D and trimming were established from the DNA sequence. The table shows 150,000 to 200,000 clones, with approximately 92% occurring only once. Specimen: peripheral blood. The chain combines TRBV9 with TRBJ1-2, with a possible D match to TRBD1 (6 bases). The sequence came from a man between 50 and 59 years old with acute or convalescent COVID-19. CDR3 nucleotide sequence: TGTGCCAGCAGCGCGTCGGACAGTACACGACCTAACTATGGCTACACCTTC. It encodes CASSASDSTRPNYGYTF.